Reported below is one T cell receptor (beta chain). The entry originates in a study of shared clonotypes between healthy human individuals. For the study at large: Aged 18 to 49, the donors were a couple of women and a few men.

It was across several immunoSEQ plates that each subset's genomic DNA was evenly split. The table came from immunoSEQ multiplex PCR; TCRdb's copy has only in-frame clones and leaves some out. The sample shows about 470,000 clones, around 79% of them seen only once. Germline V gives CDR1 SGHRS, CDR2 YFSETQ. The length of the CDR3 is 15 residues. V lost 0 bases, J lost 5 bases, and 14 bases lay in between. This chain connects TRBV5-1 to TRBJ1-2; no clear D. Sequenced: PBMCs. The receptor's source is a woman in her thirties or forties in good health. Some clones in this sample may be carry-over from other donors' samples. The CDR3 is CASSLAAAGGYGYTF. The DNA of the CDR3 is TGCGCCAGCAGCTTGGCGGCCGCCGGAGGGTATGGCTACACCTTC.